The clone carrying this TCR beta chain has a count of ten or more. Germline V gene sequence: CDR1 SEHNR, CDR2 FQNEAQ (reference sequence). The CDR3 is made up of 12 amino acids. Trimming took off 8 bases at V and 2 bases at J, with 9 bases between the two ends. This specimen comes from a study of early T cells in non-severe SARS-CoV-2 infection. Study at large: Investigators sequenced bulk RNA drawn from unsorted whole blood, and chains remained unpaired.

Attachment of unique molecular identifiers to individual cDNA molecules was performed. TCRdb itself ran the 5' RACE reads through MiXCR, one entry per CDR3 protein. The repertoire holds roughly 32,000 distinct CDR3 sequences, around 6.6% seen once, with approximately 35% in the top ten. The sample was whole blood. The chain carries TRBV7-9 and TRBJ2-5; no definite D call. This TCR was recovered from an adult who was a healthcare worker with PCR-confirmed SARS-CoV-2 infection or an uninfected control (not recorded which). Here the CDR3 reads CASSEQQETQYF. The CDR3 DNA sequence: TGTGCCAGCTCAGAACAGCAAGAGACCCAGTACTTC.